One sample yielded the 17 T cell receptor beta chains listed below, sequenced in a study of T cells in Graves' hyperthyroidism and ophthalmopathy. Researchers took RNA transcripts and amplified the TCR beta CDR3 regions from them. In the first-round RT-PCR of the TCR CDR3, the HTBI primer set was used. From the multiplex PCR reads, TCRdb called clonotypes with MiXCR, one entry per CDR3 protein. Of hundreds of thousands of distinct CDR3 sequences listed, approximately 20% are singletons. Material for sequencing was blood. Receptors were obtained from a man aged 35-49 years with Graves' ophthalmopathy.

This clonotype showed up just a few times. The rearrangement uses TRBV29-1 and TRBJ1-4, with D possibly matching TRBD1 (6 bases). Germline V gene lookup returns CDR1 SQVTM and CDR2 ANQGSEA. V gave up 6 bases and J gave up 2 bases, with 10 bases separating them. The CDR3 runs 13 residues. The CDR3 sequence is CSVEDSTNEKLFF. CDR3 sequence (DNA): TGCAGCGTGGAGGACAGCACTAATGAAAAACTGTTTTTT.

This clonotype was detected ten times or more. The chain combines TRBV24-1 with TRBJ1-1; 7 bases fit TRBD1. The CDR3 spans 18 residues. The germline gives CDR1 KGHDR, CDR2 SFDVKD. J lost 0 bases, V lost 7 bases, and 16 bases had no gene match. The chain's CDR3 is CATSQFKGGQSLNTEAFF. CDR3 DNA: TGTGCCACCAGCCAATTTAAGGGGGGACAGAGCTTGAACACTGAAGCTTTCTTT.

The rearrangement uses TRBV18 and TRBJ2-7; 7 bases agree with TRBD1. Germline V gene sequence: CDR1 KGHSH, CDR2 LQKENI. V was pared by 1 base and J by 0 bases, with 6 bases of the junction left unmatched. The length of the CDR3 is 16 residues. CDR3 DNA sequence: TGTGCCAGCTCACCACAAACAACAGGGGTCTCCTACGAGCAGTACTTC. Amino acids: CASSPQTTGVSYEQYF.

This clonotype turned up a few times. The chain joins TRBV20-1 to TRBJ2-1, with TRBD2 identical over 7 bases. V dropped 2 bases and J dropped 7; count of bases not matched to a gene: 14. The V gene's germline CDR1 is DFQATT and CDR2 SNEGSKA (reference sequence). The CDR3 contains 16 residues. The CDR3 DNA sequence: TGCAGTGCTAGACCCCTGGGGGGGGGTGGTAGTAATGAGCAGTTCTTC. Translation: CSARPLGGGGSNEQFF.

The table lists this clonotype with a few counts. This sequence joins TRBV10-1 and TRBJ2-3; D ambiguous. V was trimmed by 5 bases and J by 1 base, leaving 10 bases between them. This CDR3 comprises 14 residues. Germline V CDR1 and CDR2: WNHNN, SYGVQD (reference sequence). This chain's CDR3 is CASSPDAGTDTQYF. CDR3 coding DNA: TGCGCCAGCAGTCCGGACGCCGGCACAGATACGCAGTATTTT.

Many counts were recorded for this clonotype. The chain joins TRBV6-1 to TRBJ1-2; 7 nucleotides align to TRBD1. V dropped 2 bases and J dropped 0; count of bases not matched to a gene: 9. The CDR3 has 17 amino acids. Germline V gene lookup returns CDR1 MNHNS and CDR2 SASEGT. DNA of the CDR3: TGTGCCAGCAGTGAAAAAGGGACAGTTTCTACTAACTATGGCTACACCTTC. Its translation is CASSEKGTVSTNYGYTF.

This clonotype has only a few counts. The chain employs TRBV5-4 and TRBJ2-3, with TRBD1 matching over 7 bases. Germline CDR1 is SGHNT and CDR2 is YYREEE (reference sequence). The CDR3 has 14 amino acids. Trimming at V came to 4 bases and at J to 4 bases, leaving 6 bases not matched to a gene. As DNA, the CDR3 is TGTGCCAGCAGCCGGTATACAGGGGCAGATACGCAGTATTTT. It yields the protein CASSRYTGADTQYF.

This clonotype has only one observation. V gene TRBV29-1 combines with J gene TRBJ1-3, with D possibly TRBD1 on 6 matching bases. V was pared by 7 bases and J by 0 bases, with 13 bases between. This CDR3 is 14 amino acids long. Germline values: CDR1 SQVTM, CDR2 ANQGSEA. The DNA for the CDR3 is TGCAGCGGAGCCCCGGACAGCTCTGGAAACACCATATATTTT. Encoded protein: CSGAPDSSGNTIYF.

Only a few counts were recorded for this clonotype. This chain connects TRBV27 to TRBJ2-7; tentatively, D is TRBD1 (8 bases). V lost 6 bases and J 3 bases, leaving 12 bases between the germline ends. The CDR3 covers 13 residues. The germline gives CDR1 MNHEY, CDR2 SMNVEV (reference sequence). The CDR3: CASRYRGGYEQYF. DNA for the CDR3: TGTGCCAGCAGGTACAGGGGGGGCTACGAGCAGTACTTC.

This clonotype occurred many times. The gene calls are TRBV2 and TRBJ2-3; D is unclear. Germline CDR1 SNHLY, CDR2 FYNNEI. CDR3 length: 14 residues. V lost 6 bases, J lost 0 bases, and 10 bases lay in between. CDR3 sequence: CASRTPGSTDTQYF. CDR3 nucleotide sequence: TGTGCCAGCAGGACCCCGGGTAGCACAGATACGCAGTATTTT.

The rearrangement joins TRBV15 to TRBJ1-2; tentative D call: TRBD1 (6 bases). The length of the CDR3 is 17 residues. Germline V CDR1 and CDR2: LNHNV, YYDKDF (reference sequence). The V and J ends lost 0 bases and 0 bases respectively, with 14 bases between them. CDR3 coding DNA: TGTGCCACCAGCAGAGATCCGGGGGCCCTAGCTAACTATGGCTACACCTTC. This codes for CATSRDPGALANYGYTF.

The V call is TRBV11-2, the J call TRBJ1-5; TRBD1 might be the D (6 bases). CDR3 size: 18 residues. Trimming removed 1 base at V and 2 bases at J, with 18 bases between. In germline, CDR1 is SGHAT, CDR2 FQNNGV. The CDR3 loop reads CASSLGSWGAGGNQPQHF. The CDR3 bases are TGTGCCAGCAGCTTAGGGAGCTGGGGGGCAGGTGGCAATCAGCCCCAGCATTTT.

This clonotype was recorded a few times. This rearrangement joins TRBV12-5 to TRBJ2-5; D is ambiguous. Germline V gene data show CDR1 as LGHNT and CDR2 as FRNRAP. This CDR3 spans 12 amino acids. V was shortened by 2 bases and J by 7 bases, with 8 bases between the two germline ends. CDR3 sequence (DNA): TGTGCTAGTGGTTTGCCCGAGAGGACCCAGTACTTC. The encoded protein is CASGLPERTQYF.

The rearrangement uses TRBV5-6 and TRBJ1-4; 9 nucleotides match TRBD1. Germline CDR1 is SGHDT and CDR2 is YYEEEE. CDR3 length: 13 amino acids. V trimming: 3 bases; J trimming: 8 bases; junction bases outside the gene matches: 2. CDR3 in amino acids: CASSYGTGEKLFF. CDR3 coding DNA: TGTGCCAGCAGCTACGGGACAGGGGAAAAACTGTTTTTT.

The chain recombines TRBV6-2 or TRBV6-3 with TRBJ2-3, with 8 nucleotides matching TRBD2. Per germline, CDR1 MNHEY and CDR2 SVGEGT. V trimming: 4 bases; J trimming: 0 bases; junction bases outside the gene matches: 6. This CDR3 is built from 16 residues. The CDR3 DNA reads TGTGCCAGCAGTTTTTTAGCGGGGACTAGCACAGATACGCAGTATTTT. It encodes CASSFLAGTSTDTQYF.

This clonotype was recorded a few times. This sequence joins TRBV6-1 and TRBJ2-3, with 10 bases that match TRBD2. The CDR3 is made up of 17 amino acids. Losses at the gene ends were 6 bases for V and 4 bases for J; bases not matched to a gene: 13. Germline values: CDR1 MNHNS, CDR2 SASEGT. This CDR3 reads CASSQRAGTSDPDTQYF. The CDR3 region has the DNA TGTGCCAGCAGCCAAAGGGCCGGGACTAGCGACCCAGATACGCAGTATTTT.

The DNA for the CDR3 is TGTGCCAGCACTGCATCCACGGGGGGTGAGACCCAGTACTTC. Translating it yields CASTASTGGETQYF. The V gene is TRBV6-5, the J gene TRBJ2-5; 7 bases align to TRBD2. The CDR3 extends over 14 amino acids. V gave up 7 bases and J gave up 5 bases; unmatched junction bases: 10. Germline V gives CDR1 MNHEY, CDR2 SVGAGI.